This T cell receptor (beta chain) is drawn from a study of PD-L1 blockade in urothelial cancer. Study overall: About 85% of the roughly 29 patients comprised males who had bladder-origin urothelial cancer. Typically, measured as a median, blood samples had 140,000 or so T cells.

Data came from immunoSEQ multiplex PCR; TCRdb stores just in-frame clones and leaves some out. The repertoire holds tens of thousands of clones, with roughly 80% as singletons. Patients' cancers were locally advanced or metastatic urothelial carcinomas. For each patient, 1 to 8 samples were obtained, pretreatment and on-treatment. CDR3 length: 15 amino acids. Trimming at V came to 5 bases and at J to 2 bases, leaving 5 bases not matched to a gene. From germline, CDR1 is LNHDA and CDR2 SQIVND (reference sequence). The sequencing here drew on PBMCs, taken around atezolizumab (anti-PD-L1) treatment. This chain uses TRBV19 with TRBJ1-1; 10 bases align to TRBD1. This receptor was taken from a man aged 70-80 years with urothelial cancer. Here the CDR3 reads CASSAWDRGNTEAFF. In DNA, the CDR3 is TGTGCCAGTAGTGCTTGGGACAGGGGTAACACTGAAGCTTTCTTT.